The clone carrying this T cell receptor (beta chain) was recorded once. The data stem from a study of control samples from healthy donors and cancer patients. V was trimmed by 5 bases and J by 3 bases, leaving 20 bases between them. Per the germline V gene, CDR1 is MNHEY and CDR2 is SMNVEV (reference sequence). The CDR3 runs 16 residues. The repertoire was sequenced with immunoSEQ multiplex PCR; TCRdb's copy has only in-frame clones and lacks some. The repertoire includes tens of thousands of clones, roughly 85% of them detected once, and 47% sits in the top ten. The clonotype comes from a man between 60 and 70 years old in good health. V gene TRBV27 combines with J gene TRBJ2-7; possibly TRBD1 or TRBD2 for D (6 bases each). The specimen sequenced was blood. Written as DNA, the CDR3 is TGTGCCAGCAGTGCCCTTAGGGCACAGGGACTCTACGAGCAGTACTTC. Translated: CASSALRAQGLYEQYF.